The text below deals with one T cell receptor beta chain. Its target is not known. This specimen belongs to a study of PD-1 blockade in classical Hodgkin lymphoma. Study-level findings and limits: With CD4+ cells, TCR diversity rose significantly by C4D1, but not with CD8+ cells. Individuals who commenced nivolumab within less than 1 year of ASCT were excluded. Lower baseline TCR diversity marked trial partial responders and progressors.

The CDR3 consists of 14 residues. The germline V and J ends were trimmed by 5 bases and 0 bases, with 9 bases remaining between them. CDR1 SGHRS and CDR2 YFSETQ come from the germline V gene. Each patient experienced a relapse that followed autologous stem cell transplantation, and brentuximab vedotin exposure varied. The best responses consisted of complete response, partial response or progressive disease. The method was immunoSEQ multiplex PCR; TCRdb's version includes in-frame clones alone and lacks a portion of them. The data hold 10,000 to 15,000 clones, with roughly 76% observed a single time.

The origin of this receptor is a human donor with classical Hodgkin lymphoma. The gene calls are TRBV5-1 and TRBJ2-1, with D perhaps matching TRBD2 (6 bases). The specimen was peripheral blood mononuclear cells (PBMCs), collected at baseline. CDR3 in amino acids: CASSWRDSYNEQFF. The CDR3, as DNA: TGCGCCAGCAGTTGGCGGGACTCCTACAATGAGCAGTTCTTC.